This note documents a single TCR beta chain sequence. This sample is drawn from a study of blood T cell repertoires in COVID-19. Study summary: Specimens from acute and convalescent COVID-19 originated in the United States, Italy and Spain. T cells, B-cell-depleted T cells, or PBMCs supplied cDNA or gDNA.

Study processing details: Cell counts per sample came from amplifying reference gene primers. TCRdb's table, derived via immunoSEQ multiplex PCR, lists solely in-frame clones and lacks some. V and J calls and clone size are as listed in that table; D and trimming were resolved from the DNA. The sample lists more than 200,000 clones, 87% occurring once. The CDR3 extends over 15 amino acids. Germline values: CDR1 SGHDT, CDR2 YYEEEE. Trimming cost V 3 bases and J 4 bases; bases outside gene matches: 7. Participant-given clinical history determined each cohort assignment. The specimen sequenced was PBMCs or T cells enriched from blood (not recorded which). The sequence derives from a woman aged 30 to 39 with acute COVID-19. The genes are TRBV5-6 and TRBJ1-1, with 9 bases identical to TRBD1. The CDR3 sequence is CASSSNRGRVTEAFF. For the CDR3, the DNA is TGTGCCAGCAGCTCAAACAGGGGGCGCGTCACTGAAGCTTTCTTT.